The 16 T cell receptor beta chains below all came from one sample that was sequenced in a study of neurological immune-mediated disorders. TCRdb re-analysed the 5' RACE reads in MiXCR, keeping a single row per CDR3 protein. The data contain approximately 40,000 distinct CDR3 sequences, roughly 13% of them singletons. Sequenced: PBMCs. The receptor source for this set is a female donor in good health.

This clonotype has at least ten counts. V gene TRBV12-3 or TRBV12-4 combines with J gene TRBJ2-3; 7 nucleotides line up with TRBD2. The CDR3 extends over 17 amino acids. Losses at the gene ends were 3 bases for V and 4 bases for J; bases not matched to a gene: 13. The CDR3 region has the DNA TGTGCCAGCAGTTTTGGGTCGGGGGGATGGGGATCAGATACGCAGTATTTT. Translated: CASSFGSGGWGSDTQYF.

This clonotype was seen ten or more times. The chain joins TRBV6-6 to TRBJ2-6; D gene unclear. This CDR3 is built from 13 residues. Germline V gene data show CDR1 as MNHNY and CDR2 as SVGAGI (reference sequence). The V gene lost 9 bases and the J gene lost 0 bases, with 6 bases spanning the gap. The chain's CDR3 is CASLPSGANVLTF. Written as DNA, the CDR3 is TGTGCCAGTCTCCCCTCTGGGGCCAACGTCCTGACTTTC.

This clonotype was seen ten or more times. The chain uses TRBV11-2 and TRBJ1-5, with no clear D. V lost 3 bases, J lost 1 base, and 4 bases lay in between. The germline V gene encodes CDR1 SGHAT and CDR2 FQNNGV. CDR3 length: 13 residues. Here the CDR3 DNA reads TGTGCCAGCAGCTTGGGAAGCAATCAGCCCCAGCATTTT. It codes for CASSLGSNQPQHF.

Comment on this clonotype: A read error may account for a junction end that differs from germline. The chain employs TRBV5-1 and TRBJ2-5; TRBD1 is a possible D gene (5 bases). CDR1 and CDR2 from the germline V gene are SGHRS and YFSETQ. This CDR3 is 14 amino acids long. The CDR3 region is CASSFGHSKEAQYF. Here the CDR3 DNA reads TGCGCCAGCAGCTTTGGACATTCGAAAGAGGCCCAGTACTTC. The complete variable domain, with remaining parts taken from reference TRBV5-1 and TRBJ2-5, reads KAGVTQTPRYLIKTRGQQVTLSCSPISGHRSVSWYQQTPGQGLQFLFEYFSETQRNKGNFPGRFSGRQFSNSRSEMNVSTLELGDSALYLCASSFGHSKEAQYFGPGTRLLVL.

Many counts were recorded for this clonotype. This chain joins TRBV29-1 and TRBJ2-5, with TRBD2 matching over 14 bases. This CDR3 contains 16 residues. Germline V gives CDR1 SQVTM, CDR2 ANQGSEA. V shed 6 bases and J 5 bases; nucleotides not matched to a gene: 11. CDR3 sequence reads: CSVGPGLAGAGETQYF. The CDR3 DNA follows: TGCAGCGTCGGACCGGGACTAGCGGGAGCCGGTGAGACCCAGTACTTC.

Ten or more counts support this clonotype. J is TRBJ1-2 and V is TRBV12-3 or TRBV12-4; D gene ambiguous. Between the trimmed V and J ends, which lost 4 bases and 6 bases, there was a span of 15 bases. This CDR3 comprises 14 residues. CDR3 region: CASSSPPGRHGYTF. DNA for the CDR3: TGTGCCAGCAGTTCCCCCCCGGGTAGACATGGCTACACCTTC.

Of note for this clonotype: Since a much larger clone is just one base distant, this may be a read error. The chain has TRBV6-5 and TRBJ2-3, with a tentative D call TRBD2 (5 bases). The CDR3 spans 16 residues. The V gene's germline CDR1 is MNHEY and CDR2 SVGAGI. With 4 bases removed from V and 4 bases from J, the gap between germline ends came to 18 bases. The CDR3: CASSSSRRARSDTQYF. CDR3 nucleotide sequence: TGTGCCAGCAGTTCCAGTCGGCGGGCGCGGTCAGATACGCAGTATTTT.

This clonotype was counted many times. The gene calls are TRBV11-2 and TRBJ2-1, with D possibly called TRBD1 or TRBD2 (5 bases each). This CDR3 is built from 12 residues. Between the trimmed V and J ends, which lost 4 bases and 10 bases, there was a span of 11 bases. The V gene's germline CDR1 is SGHAT and CDR2 FQNNGV. The CDR3 region has the DNA TGTGCCAGCAGCTCCGGGGCGAGGGAGCAGTTCTTC. Amino acids: CASSSGAREQFF.

This clonotype was observed many times. The chain uses TRBV20-1 and TRBJ2-5; tentatively, D is TRBD2 (7 bases). This CDR3 comprises 14 residues. Germline V gene data show CDR1 as DFQATT and CDR2 as SNEGSKA (reference sequence). Trimming stripped 0 bases from V and 2 bases from J, with 10 bases between. The CDR3 bases are TGCAGTGCTAGAGAAGGGGGAGGGCAAGAGACCCAGTACTTC. This translates into CSAREGGGQETQYF.

This clonotype was recorded at least ten times. This chain links TRBV11-2 with TRBJ2-1; 8 nucleotides align to TRBD1. The CDR3 covers 16 residues. Germline loops: CDR1 SGHAT, CDR2 FQNNGV. Trimming took 5 bases from V and 4 from J; bases not matched to a gene: 10. The DNA of the CDR3 is TGTGCCAGCAGCCCCCCGGACAGGGATATTTACAATGAGCAGTTCTTC. It codes for CASSPPDRDIYNEQFF.

This clonotype was observed many times. The V and J genes are TRBV7-2 and TRBJ2-1; TRBD2 matches at 12 bases. The trim removed 5 bases at V and 5 bases at J, leaving 22 bases unmatched. The germline CDR1 and CDR2 sequences are SGHTA and FQGNSA. CDR3 length: 21 residues. Here the CDR3 reads CASSQSPQLAGGLSEHNEQFF. DNA for the CDR3: TGTGCCAGCAGCCAGAGCCCCCAGCTAGCGGGAGGGTTGTCGGAACACAATGAGCAGTTCTTC. Full variable domain (rest looked up from reference TRBV7-2 and TRBJ2-1): GAGVSQSPSNKVTEKGKDVELRCDPISGHTALYWYRQSLGQGLEFLIYFQGNSAPDKSGLPSDRFSAERTGGSVSTLTIQRTQQEDSAVYLCASSQSPQLAGGLSEHNEQFFGPGTRLTVL.

In its sample, this clonotype was seen many times. This chain joins TRBV29-1 and TRBJ2-5, with 15 bases matching TRBD2. The CDR3 has 15 residues. V was clipped by 6 bases and J by 6 bases; unmatched bases: 8. CDR1 is SQVTM and CDR2 is ANQGSEA in the germline V gene. This chain's CDR3 is CSVANGLAGGQTQYF. CDR3 bases: TGCAGCGTCGCCAACGGACTAGCGGGAGGGCAGACCCAGTACTTC.

This clonotype was seen many times. The chain carries TRBV20-1 and TRBJ1-5; TRBD1 might be the D (6 bases). V was pared by 6 bases and J by 7 bases, with 16 bases between. The CDR3 is 13 amino acids. The V gene's germline CDR1 is DFQATT and CDR2 SNEGSKA (reference sequence). The CDR3 region is CSAKTTGRQPQHF. CDR3 nucleotides: TGCAGTGCCAAAACTACAGGGCGCCAGCCCCAGCATTTT.

The sample holds many counts of this clonotype. The chain combines TRBV5-1 with TRBJ2-1, with TRBD1 identical over 7 bases. Germline loops: CDR1 SGHRS, CDR2 YFSETQ. The length of the CDR3 is 16 residues. J lost 0 bases, V lost 4 bases, and 7 bases had no gene match. The CDR3 here is CASSPKQGSSYNEQFF. DNA for the CDR3: TGCGCCAGCAGCCCAAAACAGGGGAGCTCCTACAATGAGCAGTTCTTC. The full variable domain, rest sourced from reference TRBV5-1 and TRBJ2-1, is KAGVTQTPRYLIKTRGQQVTLSCSPISGHRSVSWYQQTPGQGLQFLFEYFSETQRNKGNFPGRFSGRQFSNSRSEMNVSTLELGDSALYLCASSPKQGSSYNEQFFGPGTRLTVL.

This clonotype has a count of ten or more. The chain has TRBV5-1 and TRBJ1-1; D not certain. The CDR3 runs 16 residues. Germline CDR1 is SGHRS and CDR2 is YFSETQ. The V gene lost 4 bases and the J gene lost 1 base, with 17 bases spanning the gap. The CDR3 spells CASSASAFRGNTEAFF. The CDR3 DNA reads as TGCGCCAGCAGCGCTTCGGCCTTCCGGGGGAACACTGAAGCTTTCTTT.

This clonotype has at least ten counts. The rearrangement joins TRBV7-9 to TRBJ1-1; TRBD1 is a possible D gene (5 bases). Germline CDR1 reads SEHNR; CDR2 reads FQNEAQ (reference sequence). The length of the CDR3 is 13 residues. The V end lost 5 bases, the J end lost 7 bases, and 14 bases lay between the germline ends. The CDR3 DNA sequence: TGTGCCAGCAGCCCTCCCGGACATTTTGAAGCTTTCTTT. It is translated as CASSPPGHFEAFF.